The 9 T cell receptor beta chains reported below all come from one sample, sequenced in a study of shared clonotypes between healthy human individuals. Profiled with immunoSEQ multiplex PCR; TCRdb holds only in-frame clones, not every one. The data hold about 2.3 million clones, with approximately 95% observed a single time. Sequencing was done on a sample of naive CD4+ T cells from PBMCs. Subset: CD45RA+ positively selected. These receptors were collected from a young man in good health. Some clones in this sample may be carry-over from other donors' samples.

J is TRBJ2-1 and V is TRBV11-2; 8 bases are shared with TRBD2. V shed 1 base, J shed 0 bases, and the junction held 5 bases outside the gene matches. The CDR3 is 17 amino acids. CDR1 is SGHAT and CDR2 is FQNNGV in the germline V gene. CDR3 loop: CASSLAILAASYNEQFF. The CDR3, as DNA: TGTGCCAGCAGCTTAGCGATACTAGCGGCCTCCTACAATGAGCAGTTCTTC.

V is TRBV14 and J is TRBJ2-7, with 7 bases identical to TRBD1. CDR1 and CDR2 from the germline V gene are SGHDN and FVKESK. Unmatched junction bases numbered 3, after V lost 4 bases and J lost 0 bases. This CDR3 is 14 amino acids long. The CDR3 region has the DNA TGTGCCAGCAGCCGACAGGGTTTCTCCTACGAGCAGTACTTC. Translating it yields CASSRQGFSYEQYF.

The chain links TRBV5-4 to TRBJ1-1; 12 bases align to TRBD1. The CDR3 has 17 residues. V gave up 0 bases and J gave up 1 base; unmatched junction bases: 4. Germline V CDR1 and CDR2: SGHNT, YYREEE (reference sequence). The CDR3: CASSLVGTGGPNTEAFF. CDR3 in DNA: TGTGCCAGCAGCTTGGTTGGGACAGGGGGCCCGAACACTGAAGCTTTCTTT.

This chain's CDR3 is CASSFGDSAYGYTF. The CDR3 coding sequence is TGTGCCAGCTCATTCGGGGACAGTGCTTATGGCTACACCTTC. The chain carries TRBV18 and TRBJ1-2; 7 positions match TRBD1. The trim removed 5 bases at V and 5 bases at J, leaving 8 bases unmatched. Germline loops: CDR1 KGHSH, CDR2 LQKENI. The CDR3 has 14 residues.

The chain carries TRBV27 and TRBJ2-3, with D unresolved. Per germline, CDR1 MNHEY and CDR2 SMNVEV (reference sequence). V shed 5 bases and J shed 2 bases, with 8 bases lying between them. The CDR3 has 13 amino acids. CDR3 region: CASSLWYTDTQYF. Written as DNA, the CDR3 is TGTGCCAGCAGTCTATGGTACACAGATACGCAGTATTTT.

Comments on this clone: A junction end diverges from the germline sequence, so it may reflect a read error. The chain links TRBV11-3 to TRBJ2-7; a possible D gene is TRBD1 (6 bases). CDR1 SGHNT and CDR2 YENEEA come from the germline V gene. The CDR3 runs 14 residues. The CDR3 DNA follows: TGTGCCAGCAGTTTAGGGGGAGTCGGCTACGAGCAGTACTTC. Translation: CASSLGGVGYEQYF.

This sequence joins TRBV11-2 and TRBJ2-7; tentatively, D is TRBD2 (5 bases). Germline V gene sequence: CDR1 SGHAT, CDR2 FQNNGV. The CDR3 length is 14 residues. V was shortened by 1 base and J by 3 bases, with 10 bases between the two germline ends. The CDR3 spells CASSLAGRFYEQYF. The CDR3 region has the DNA TGTGCCAGCAGCTTAGCGGGAAGGTTCTACGAGCAGTACTTC.

A word on this clone: Different DNA sequences within this sample yield the same CDR3. The V and J genes are TRBV2 and TRBJ1-2; TRBD1 matches at 9 bases. With V trimmed by 4 bases and J by 0 bases, 0 bases remained unmatched. Per germline, CDR1 SNHLY and CDR2 FYNNEI. The CDR3 is made up of 14 amino acids. In nucleotides, the CDR3 is TGTGCCAGCAGTGGACAGGGGGCTAACTATGGCTACACCTTC. Translating gives CASSGQGANYGYTF.

This clone showed up just once. The V and J genes are TRBV5-1 and TRBJ1-2; 7 nucleotides align to TRBD1. The CDR3 has 14 amino acids. CDR1 is SGHRS and CDR2 is YFSETQ in the germline V gene. V lost 4 bases to trimming and J lost 4 bases; unmatched junction nucleotides: 7. DNA for the CDR3: TGCGCCAGCAGCGGAGGGACAGAGGTCTATGGCTACACCTTC. Amino acids: CASSGGTEVYGYTF.